A selection of T cell receptor beta chains follows, all from one sample in a study of shared clonotypes between healthy human individuals. Measured with immunoSEQ multiplex PCR; TCRdb has only the in-frame clones, and not every one. The sample records around 370,000 clones, 90% to 98% being singletons. Material: memory CD8+ T cells sorted from blood. These receptor sequences come from a man younger than 40 in good health. Each CDR3 is given with its conserved first and last residue. The order of the fields is CDR3 length, J gene, clone size, V gene, D gene, CDR3 protein, CDR3 DNA. The D gene is left open where the match is weak. A clone size is listed for some rows: how often the clone was seen (once, few, many), or a class if it is expanded.

length: 14
J: TRBJ2-7
size: NA
V: TRBV5-4
D: NA
CDR3: CASSLDAGSYEQYF
DNA: TGTGCCAGCAGCTTGGACGCGGGGAGCTACGAGCAGTACTTC

length: 13
J: TRBJ2-7
size: once
V: TRBV2
D: NA
CDR3: CASSVNNLYEQYF
DNA: TGTGCCAGCAGTGTAAACAATCTCTACGAGCAGTACTTC

length: 16
J: TRBJ2-5
size: NA
V: TRBV28
D: TRBD2
CDR3: CASGKGTGGPLETQYF
DNA: TGTGCCAGCGGAAAGGGGACGGGAGGGCCCTTAGAGACCCAGTACTTC

length: 16
J: TRBJ2-3
size: NA
V: TRBV7-9
D: TRBD2
CDR3: CASSFYSAGSTDTQYF
DNA: TGTGCCAGCAGCTTTTACTCAGCGGGGTCCACAGATACGCAGTATTTT

length: 15
J: TRBJ2-5
size: NA
V: TRBV7-2
D: NA
CDR3: CASSRLTGARETQYF
DNA: TGTGCCAGCAGTCGATTAACGGGAGCGAGAGAGACCCAGTACTTC

length: 13
J: TRBJ2-7
size: NA
V: TRBV30
D: TRBD1
CDR3: CAWKKTGGYEQYF
DNA: TGTGCCTGGAAGAAGACAGGGGGCTACGAGCAGTACTTC

length: 14
J: TRBJ1-2
size: NA
V: TRBV28
D: TRBD1
CDR3: CASSSRTGAYGYTF
DNA: TGTGCCAGCAGCTCTAGGACAGGGGCCTATGGCTACACCTTC

length: 15
J: TRBJ2-1
size: once
V: TRBV5-1
D: TRBD2
CDR3: CASSQLAGGYNEQFF
DNA: TGCGCCAGCAGTCAATTAGCGGGGGGATACAATGAGCAGTTCTTC

length: 15
J: TRBJ2-7
size: NA
V: TRBV7-9
D: NA
CDR3: CASSASIGSSYEQYF
DNA: TGTGCCAGCAGCGCCAGTATAGGAAGCTCCTACGAGCAGTACTTC

length: 12
J: TRBJ2-3
size: NA
V: TRBV30
D: NA
CDR3: CAWRRAGDTQYF
DNA: TGTGCCTGGAGGCGGGCGGGTGATACGCAGTATTTT

length: 13
J: TRBJ2-3
size: NA
V: TRBV6-1
D: TRBD1
CDR3: CASRETGVDTQYF
DNA: TGTGCCAGCAGGGAGACAGGGGTGGATACGCAGTATTTT

length: 16
J: TRBJ1-5
size: NA
V: TRBV28
D: NA
CDR3: CASSLFLGTGNQPQHF
DNA: TGTGCCAGCAGTTTATTTCTCGGGACGGGCAATCAGCCCCAGCATTTT

length: 14
J: TRBJ2-7
size: NA
V: TRBV19
D: TRBD2
CDR3: CASRRGSGDYEQYF
DNA: TGTGCCAGTAGGCGAGGTAGCGGGGATTACGAGCAGTACTTC

length: 16
J: TRBJ2-1
size: NA
V: TRBV5-1
D: NA
CDR3: CASSDPTPSSYNEQFF
DNA: TGCGCCAGCAGCGACCCGACTCCGAGCTCCTACAATGAGCAGTTCTTC

length: 13
J: TRBJ2-3
size: NA
V: TRBV6-1
D: NA
CDR3: CASSRSSTDTQYF
DNA: TGTGCCAGTAGCCGATCTAGCACAGATACGCAGTATTTT

length: 16
J: TRBJ1-3
size: NA
V: TRBV23-1
D: NA
CDR3: CASSPGDRYCGNTIYF
DNA: TGCGCCAGCAGCCCCGGTGACAGGTATTGTGGAAACACCATATATTTT

length: 14
J: TRBJ2-1
size: NA
V: TRBV10-2
D: NA
CDR3: CAAAERGGYNEQFF
DNA: TGCGCCGCCGCCGAGAGAGGGGGCTACAATGAGCAGTTCTTC

length: 15
J: TRBJ2-1
size: NA
V: TRBV7-3
D: NA
CDR3: CASSPRSGDHNEQFF
DNA: TGTGCCAGCAGCCCCCGTTCGGGAGACCACAATGAGCAGTTCTTC

length: 14
J: TRBJ2-7
size: NA
V: TRBV28
D: NA
CDR3: CASSLSGPIYEQYF
DNA: TGTGCCAGCAGTTTATCGGGTCCTATCTACGAGCAGTACTTC

length: 12
J: TRBJ2-7
size: NA
V: TRBV2
D: TRBD1
CDR3: CASSEYVGGQSF
DNA: TGTGCCAGCAGTGAATACGTAGGGGGCCAATCGTTC

length: 16
J: TRBJ2-2
size: NA
V: TRBV4-2
D: NA
CDR3: CASSHPIDAGSGELFF
DNA: TGTGCCAGCAGCCACCCGATTGACGCTGGCTCCGGGGAGCTGTTTTTT

length: 11
J: TRBJ2-1
size: NA
V: TRBV27
D: TRBD2
CDR3: CASGKLAGQFF
DNA: TGTGCCAGCGGGAAACTAGCGGGGCAGTTCTTC

length: 16
J: TRBJ2-2
size: NA
V: TRBV7-9
D: TRBD1
CDR3: CATIPGQGEGTGELFF
DNA: TGTGCCACTATACCGGGACAGGGGGAGGGCACCGGGGAGCTGTTTTTT

length: 14
J: TRBJ1-2
size: NA
V: TRBV19
D: NA
CDR3: CASQSGANNYGYTF
DNA: TGTGCCAGTCAAAGTGGTGCGAATAACTATGGCTACACCTTC

length: 13
J: TRBJ2-1
size: NA
V: TRBV5-1
D: NA
CDR3: CASSLGFRNEQFF
DNA: TGCGCCAGCAGTTTAGGCTTTCGGAATGAGCAGTTCTTC

length: 13
J: TRBJ1-6
size: NA
V: TRBV27
D: NA
CDR3: CASTRVGGSPLHF
DNA: TGTGCCAGCACCCGAGTCGGGGGTTCACCCCTCCACTTT

length: 13
J: TRBJ1-4
size: NA
V: TRBV11-2
D: NA
CDR3: CASSPHRTEKLFF
DNA: TGTGCCAGCAGCCCGCACCGTACTGAAAAACTGTTTTTT

length: 16
J: TRBJ2-7
size: NA
V: TRBV5-1
D: TRBD1
CDR3: CASSLASGTGRYEQYF
DNA: TGCGCCAGCAGCTTGGCCTCCGGGACAGGACGCTACGAGCAGTACTTC

length: 15
J: TRBJ2-7
size: NA
V: TRBV11-2
D: NA
CDR3: CASSSPRGRTYEQYF
DNA: TGTGCCAGCAGCTCCCCCCGCGGGCGGACCTACGAGCAGTACTTC

length: 12
J: TRBJ2-7
size: NA
V: TRBV7-2
D: NA
CDR3: CASSLTLNEQYF
DNA: TGTGCCAGCAGCTTAACTTTGAACGAGCAGTACTTC

length: 12
J: TRBJ2-7
size: NA
V: TRBV2
D: TRBD1
CDR3: CATGTVSYEQYF
DNA: TGTGCCACGGGGACAGTCTCCTACGAGCAGTACTTC

length: 11
J: TRBJ2-7
size: NA
V: TRBV6-6
D: NA
CDR3: CASSSDYEQYF
DNA: TGTGCCAGCAGTTCAGATTACGAGCAGTACTTC

length: 20
J: TRBJ2-2
size: NA
V: TRBV5-4
D: TRBD2
CDR3: CASSLGPSGLAGGRTGELFF
DNA: TGTGCCAGCAGCTTGGGCCCCTCAGGACTAGCGGGAGGGCGGACCGGGGAGCTGTTTTTT

length: 16
J: TRBJ2-1
size: NA
V: TRBV7-2
D: NA
CDR3: CASSLGGPSSYNEQFF
DNA: TGTGCCAGCAGCTTAGGAGGCCCTAGCTCCTACAATGAGCAGTTCTTC

length: 9
J: TRBJ1-2
size: NA
V: TRBV28
D: NA
CDR3: CASRDGYTF
DNA: TGTGCCAGCAGGGATGGCTACACCTTC